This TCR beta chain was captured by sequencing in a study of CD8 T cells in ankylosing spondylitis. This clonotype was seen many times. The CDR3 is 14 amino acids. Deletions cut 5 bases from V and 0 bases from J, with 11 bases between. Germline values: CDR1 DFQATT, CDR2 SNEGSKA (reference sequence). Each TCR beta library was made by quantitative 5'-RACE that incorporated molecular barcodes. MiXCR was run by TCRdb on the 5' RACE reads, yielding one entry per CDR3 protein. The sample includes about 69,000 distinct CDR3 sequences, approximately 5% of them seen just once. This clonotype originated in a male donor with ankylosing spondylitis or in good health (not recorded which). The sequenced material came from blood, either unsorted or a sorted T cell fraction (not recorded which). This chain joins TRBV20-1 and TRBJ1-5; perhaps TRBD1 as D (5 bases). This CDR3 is CSAEGLNSNQPQHF. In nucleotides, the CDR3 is TGCAGTGCTGAGGGACTGAATAGCAATCAGCCCCAGCATTTT.